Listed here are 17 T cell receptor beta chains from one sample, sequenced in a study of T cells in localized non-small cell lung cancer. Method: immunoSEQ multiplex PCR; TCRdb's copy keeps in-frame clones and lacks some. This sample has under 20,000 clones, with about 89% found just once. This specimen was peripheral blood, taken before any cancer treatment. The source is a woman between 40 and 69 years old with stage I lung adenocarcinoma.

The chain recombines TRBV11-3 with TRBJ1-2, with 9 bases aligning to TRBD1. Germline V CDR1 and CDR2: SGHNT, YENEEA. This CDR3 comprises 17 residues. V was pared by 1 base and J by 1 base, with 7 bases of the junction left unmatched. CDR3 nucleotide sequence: TGTGCCAGCAGCTTAGCCCCGGGACAGGGCATTAACTATGGCTACACCTTC. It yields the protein CASSLAPGQGINYGYTF. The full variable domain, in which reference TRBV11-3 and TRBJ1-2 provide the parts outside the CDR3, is EAGVVQSPRYKIIEKKQPVAFWCNPISGHNTLYWYLQNLGQGPELLIRYENEEAVDDSQLPKDRFSAERLKGVDSTLKIQPAELGDSAVYLCASSLAPGQGINYGYTFGSGTRLTVV.

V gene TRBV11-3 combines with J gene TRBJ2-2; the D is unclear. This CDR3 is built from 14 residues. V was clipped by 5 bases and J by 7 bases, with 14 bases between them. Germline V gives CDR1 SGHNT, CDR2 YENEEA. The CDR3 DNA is TGTGCCAGCAGCCGTGCGGCCGCGAGCGGGGAGCTGTTTTTT. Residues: CASSRAAASGELFF.

The CDR3 DNA sequence: TGTGCCAGCACCAGAGGACAGACCCAAGAGACCCAGTACTTC. It encodes CASTRGQTQETQYF. J is TRBJ2-5 and V is TRBV9, with D possibly being TRBD1 (6 bases). The germline V gene encodes CDR1 SGDLS and CDR2 YYNGEE. The CDR3 consists of 14 residues. The V gene lost 6 bases and the J gene lost 1 base, with 13 bases spanning the gap.

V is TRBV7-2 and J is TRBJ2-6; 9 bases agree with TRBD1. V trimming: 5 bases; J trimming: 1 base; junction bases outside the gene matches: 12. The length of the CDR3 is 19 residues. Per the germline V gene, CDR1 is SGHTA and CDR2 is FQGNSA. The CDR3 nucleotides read TGTGCCAGCAGCCGCAGAACCGGGACAGGGAGGTCTGGGGCCAACGTCCTGACTTTC. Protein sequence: CASSRRTGTGRSGANVLTF. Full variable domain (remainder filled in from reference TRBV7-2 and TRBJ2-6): GAGVSQSPSNKVTEKGKDVELRCDPISGHTALYWYRQSLGQGLEFLIYFQGNSAPDKSGLPSDRFSAERTGGSVSTLTIQRTQQEDSAVYLCASSRRTGTGRSGANVLTFGAGSRLTVL.

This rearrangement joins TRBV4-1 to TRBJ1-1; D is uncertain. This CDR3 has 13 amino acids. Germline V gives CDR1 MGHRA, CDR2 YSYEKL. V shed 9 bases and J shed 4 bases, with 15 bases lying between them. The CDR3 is CASSGPWGTEAFF. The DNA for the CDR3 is TGCGCCAGTTCTGGCCCTTGGGGCACTGAAGCTTTCTTT.

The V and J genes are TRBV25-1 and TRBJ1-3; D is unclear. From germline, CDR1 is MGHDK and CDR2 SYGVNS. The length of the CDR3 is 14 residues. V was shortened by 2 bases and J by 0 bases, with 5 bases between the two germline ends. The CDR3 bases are TGTGCCAGCAGTGAACAAGGCTCTGGAAACACCATATATTTT. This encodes CASSEQGSGNTIYF.

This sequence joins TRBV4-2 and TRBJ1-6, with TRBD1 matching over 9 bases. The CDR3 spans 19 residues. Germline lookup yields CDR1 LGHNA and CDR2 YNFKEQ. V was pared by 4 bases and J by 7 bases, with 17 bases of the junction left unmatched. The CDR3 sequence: CASSRDPTFGTGPNSPLHF. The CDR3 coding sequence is TGTGCCAGCAGCCGAGATCCCACGTTCGGGACAGGGCCAAATTCACCCCTCCACTTT.

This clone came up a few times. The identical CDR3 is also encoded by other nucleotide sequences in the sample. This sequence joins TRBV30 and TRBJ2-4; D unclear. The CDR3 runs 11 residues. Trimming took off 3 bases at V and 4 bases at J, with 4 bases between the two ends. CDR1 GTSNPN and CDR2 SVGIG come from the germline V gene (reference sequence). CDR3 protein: CAWSQKNIQYF. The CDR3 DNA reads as TGTGCCTGGAGCCAGAAAAACATTCAGTACTTC.

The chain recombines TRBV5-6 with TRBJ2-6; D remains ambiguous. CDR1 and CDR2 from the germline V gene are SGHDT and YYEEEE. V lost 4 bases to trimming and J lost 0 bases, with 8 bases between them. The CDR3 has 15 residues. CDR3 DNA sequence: TGTGCCAGCAGCCCCAGATTCTCTGGGGCCAACGTCCTGACTTTC. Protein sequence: CASSPRFSGANVLTF.

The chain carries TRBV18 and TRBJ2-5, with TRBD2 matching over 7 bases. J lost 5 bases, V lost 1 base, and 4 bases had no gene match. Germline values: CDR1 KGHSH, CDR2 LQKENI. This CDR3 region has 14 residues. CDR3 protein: CASSPRGGDETQYF. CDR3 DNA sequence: TGTGCCAGCTCACCACGGGGAGGGGACGAGACCCAGTACTTC.

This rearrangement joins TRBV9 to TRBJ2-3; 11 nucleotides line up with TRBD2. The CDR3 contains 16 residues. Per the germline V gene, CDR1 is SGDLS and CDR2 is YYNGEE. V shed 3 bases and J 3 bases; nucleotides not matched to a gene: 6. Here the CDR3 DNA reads TGTGCCAGCAGCGCCCTAGCGGGGGGTACGACAGATACGCAGTATTTT. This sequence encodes CASSALAGGTTDTQYF.

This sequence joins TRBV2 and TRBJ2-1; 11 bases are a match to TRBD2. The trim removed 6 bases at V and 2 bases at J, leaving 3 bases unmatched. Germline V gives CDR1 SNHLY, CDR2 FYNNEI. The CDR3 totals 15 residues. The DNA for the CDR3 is TGTGCCAGCAGAAGACTAGCGGGGCCCTACAATGAGCAGTTCTTC. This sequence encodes CASRRLAGPYNEQFF.

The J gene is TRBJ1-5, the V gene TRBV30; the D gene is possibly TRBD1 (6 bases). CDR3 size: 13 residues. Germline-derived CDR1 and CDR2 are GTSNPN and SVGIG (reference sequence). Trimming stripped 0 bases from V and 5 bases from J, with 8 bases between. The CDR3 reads CAWSVQGDQPQHF. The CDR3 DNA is TGTGCCTGGAGTGTACAGGGAGATCAGCCCCAGCATTTT. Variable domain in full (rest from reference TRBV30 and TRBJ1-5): SQTIHQWPATLVQPVGSPLSLECTVEGTSNPNLYWYRQAAGRGLQLLFYSVGIGQISSEVPQNLSASRPQDRQFILSSKKLLLSDSGFYLCAWSVQGDQPQHFGDGTRLSIL.

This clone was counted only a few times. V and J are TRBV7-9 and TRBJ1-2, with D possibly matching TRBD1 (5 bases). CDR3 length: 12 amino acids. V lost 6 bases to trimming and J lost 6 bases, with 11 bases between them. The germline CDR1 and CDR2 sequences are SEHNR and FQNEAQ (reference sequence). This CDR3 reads CASRKGRDGYTF. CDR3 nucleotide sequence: TGTGCCAGCAGGAAGGGCAGGGATGGCTACACCTTC.

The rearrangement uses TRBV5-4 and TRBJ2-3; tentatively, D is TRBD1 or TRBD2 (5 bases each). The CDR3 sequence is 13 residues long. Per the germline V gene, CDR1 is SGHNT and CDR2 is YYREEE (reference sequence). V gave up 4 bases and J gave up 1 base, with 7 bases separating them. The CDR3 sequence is CASSRDRTDTQYF. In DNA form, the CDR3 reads TGTGCCAGCAGCCGGGACCGCACAGATACGCAGTATTTT.

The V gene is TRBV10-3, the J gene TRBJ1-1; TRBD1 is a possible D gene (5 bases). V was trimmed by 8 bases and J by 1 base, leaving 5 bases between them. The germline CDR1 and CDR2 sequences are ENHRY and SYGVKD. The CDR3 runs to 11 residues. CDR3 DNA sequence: TGTGCCATCGGACAGAACACTGAAGCTTTCTTT. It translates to CAIGQNTEAFF.

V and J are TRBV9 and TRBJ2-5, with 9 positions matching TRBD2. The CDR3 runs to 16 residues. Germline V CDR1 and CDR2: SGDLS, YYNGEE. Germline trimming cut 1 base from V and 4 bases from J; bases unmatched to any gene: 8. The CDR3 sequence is CASSVRASGMGETQYF. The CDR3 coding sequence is TGTGCCAGCAGCGTACGGGCTAGCGGGATGGGAGAGACCCAGTACTTC.